Given below is one T cell receptor (beta chain) in context. Antigen: not known. An end of the junction does not agree with germline; a read error may underlie this. The data belong to a study of T cell repertoires in cytomegalovirus infection. Study-level background: Public TCR beta signatures indicated both CMV infection and matching HLA type. General study results and limits: Identification of carriers of CMV plus the relevant HLA was performed using cumulative public TCR beta family frequency. Within the response measured ex vivo, HLA-C-restricted CMV-specific TCR beta clonotypes were dominant.

In TCRdb, the reads were re-called with MiXCR into one record per CDR3 protein. The repertoire consists of around 530,000 distinct CDR3 sequences, with approximately 26% occurring once and the leading ten covering around 14%. The CDR3 has 15 residues. Germline CDR1 is SGHRS and CDR2 is YFSETQ. The sequencing sample was made of PBMCs. The chain links TRBV5-1 to TRBJ1-1; D might be TRBD1 (6 bases). This sequence was found in a human donor in good health (CMV status not recorded). Some clones in this sample may be carry-over from other donors' samples. CDR3 loop: CASRAGQGGNSEAFF. Written as DNA, the CDR3 is TGCGCCAGCCGAGCGGGCCAAGGGGGGAACTCTGAAGCTTTCTTT.